The 8 T cell receptor beta chains in this list originate from one sample, sequenced in a study of shared clonotypes between healthy human individuals. Profiling relied on immunoSEQ multiplex PCR, and the TCRdb table lists in-frame clones only, not all of them. The sample yields millions of clones, around 95% seen once. Sequencing used naive CD4+ T cells sorted from blood. The sample's subset: CD45RA+ positively selected. Receptors originate from a man aged 18 to 35 in good health.

Turning to this clone: The sample carries other DNA sequences with the same CDR3. V is TRBV5-1 and J is TRBJ2-3, with TRBD2 as a possible D gene (6 bases). CDR1 is SGHRS and CDR2 is YFSETQ in the germline V gene. The CDR3 spans 16 residues. The V end lost 0 bases, the J end lost 0 bases, and 11 bases lay between the germline ends. CDR3 region: CASSLEGSGSTDTQYF. CDR3 coding DNA: TGCGCCAGCAGCTTGGAAGGTAGCGGAAGCACAGATACGCAGTATTTT.

The chain couples TRBV28 to TRBJ1-2; D is perhaps TRBD1 (6 bases). Germline loops: CDR1 MDHEN, CDR2 SYDVKM. V was clipped by 4 bases and J by 4 bases, with 13 bases between them. The CDR3 loop spans 14 amino acids. The CDR3 here is CASSSPGEGYGYTF. The DNA of the CDR3 is TGTGCCAGCAGTTCCCCAGGGGAGGGCTATGGCTACACCTTC.

V and J are TRBV5-1 and TRBJ2-4; D not resolved. Between the trimmed V and J ends, which lost 0 bases and 2 bases, there was a span of 9 bases. CDR3 size: 15 residues. Germline CDR1 is SGHRS and CDR2 is YFSETQ. CDR3: CASSLAELPKNIQYF. In DNA, the CDR3 is TGCGCCAGCAGCTTGGCAGAGCTACCCAAAAACATTCAGTACTTC. Variable domain in full (rest from reference TRBV5-1 and TRBJ2-4): KAGVTQTPRYLIKTRGQQVTLSCSPISGHRSVSWYQQTPGQGLQFLFEYFSETQRNKGNFPGRFSGRQFSNSRSEMNVSTLELGDSALYLCASSLAELPKNIQYFGAGTRLSVL.

The chain has TRBV5-4 and TRBJ2-3, with D perhaps matching TRBD1 or TRBD2 (5 bases each). The length of the CDR3 is 14 residues. The germline V and J ends were trimmed by 5 bases and 4 bases, with 14 bases remaining between them. Germline CDR1 reads SGHNT; CDR2 reads YYREEE (reference sequence). The CDR3: CASRSLGVSDTQYF. The CDR3 DNA is TGTGCCAGCAGGTCCCTGGGGGTGTCAGATACGCAGTATTTT.

The V gene is TRBV10-1, the J gene TRBJ1-1; D not resolved. The germline V and J ends were trimmed by 3 bases and 3 bases, with 11 bases remaining between them. The V gene's germline CDR1 is WNHNN and CDR2 SYGVQD (reference sequence). This CDR3 spans 14 amino acids. CDR3 protein: CASSDNARDTEAFF. The CDR3 nucleotides read TGCGCCAGCAGTGACAATGCCCGGGACACTGAAGCTTTCTTT.

This clone was detected once. The chain links TRBV5-1 to TRBJ2-3, with D perhaps assigned TRBD1 or TRBD2 (5 bases each). The germline V and J ends were trimmed by 8 bases and 3 bases, with 22 bases remaining between them. Germline V gene sequence: CDR1 SGHRS, CDR2 YFSETQ. The CDR3 is 16 amino acids. CDR3 bases: TGCGCCAGTACGTCGGACGGGTTTGGGGGAACAGATACGCAGTATTTT. It specifies CASTSDGFGGTDTQYF. Drawing the rest from reference TRBV5-1 and TRBJ2-3, the complete variable domain is KAGVTQTPRYLIKTRGQQVTLSCSPISGHRSVSWYQQTPGQGLQFLFEYFSETQRNKGNFPGRFSGRQFSNSRSEMNVSTLELGDSALYLCASTSDGFGGTDTQYFGPGTRLTVL.

The chain couples TRBV19 to TRBJ1-4; no clear D. The CDR3 has 12 amino acids. The ends were cut back, 3 bases at V and 8 bases at J, with 7 bases in the middle. Germline CDR1 LNHDA, CDR2 SQIVND (reference sequence). As DNA, the CDR3 is TGTGCCAGTAGTATTAGGGAGGAAAAACTGTTTTTT. Protein: CASSIREEKLFF.

This chain links TRBV5-1 with TRBJ2-3; D may be TRBD1 (6 bases). CDR1 and CDR2 from the germline V gene are SGHRS and YFSETQ. CDR3 length equals 15 residues. Trimming pared 2 bases from V and 0 bases from J, leaving 10 bases between. CDR3 bases: TGCGCCAGCAGCTTTTTGGGGGCTAGCACAGATACGCAGTATTTT. This encodes CASSFLGASTDTQYF.